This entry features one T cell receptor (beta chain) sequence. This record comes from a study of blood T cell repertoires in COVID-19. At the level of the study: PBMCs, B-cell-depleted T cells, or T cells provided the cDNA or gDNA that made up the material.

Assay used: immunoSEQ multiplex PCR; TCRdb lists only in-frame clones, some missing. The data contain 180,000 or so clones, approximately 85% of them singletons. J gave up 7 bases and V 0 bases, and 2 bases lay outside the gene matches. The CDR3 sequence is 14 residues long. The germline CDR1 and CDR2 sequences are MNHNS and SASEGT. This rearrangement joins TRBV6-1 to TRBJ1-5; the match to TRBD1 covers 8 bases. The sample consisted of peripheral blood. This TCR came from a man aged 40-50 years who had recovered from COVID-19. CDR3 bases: TGTGCCAGCAGTGAAGCAGACAGGGGACAGCCCCAGCATTTT. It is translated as CASSEADRGQPQHF.